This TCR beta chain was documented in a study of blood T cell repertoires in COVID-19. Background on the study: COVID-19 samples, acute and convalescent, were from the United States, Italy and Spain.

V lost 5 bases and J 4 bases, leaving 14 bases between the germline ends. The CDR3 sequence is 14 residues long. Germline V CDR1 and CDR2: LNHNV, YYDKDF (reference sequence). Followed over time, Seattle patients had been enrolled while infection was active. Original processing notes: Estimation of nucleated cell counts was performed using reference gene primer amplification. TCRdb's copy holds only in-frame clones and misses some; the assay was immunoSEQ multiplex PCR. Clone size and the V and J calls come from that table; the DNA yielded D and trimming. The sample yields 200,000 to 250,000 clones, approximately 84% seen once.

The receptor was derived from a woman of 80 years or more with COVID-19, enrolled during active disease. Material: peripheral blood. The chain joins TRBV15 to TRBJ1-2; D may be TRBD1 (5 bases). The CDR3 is CATSVRGGLYGYTF. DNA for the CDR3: TGTGCCACCAGCGTTCGGGGGGGACTCTATGGCTACACCTTC.